This record covers a single T cell receptor (beta chain). No antigen is known for it. This sample is drawn from a study of cytomegalovirus exposure and HLA in healthy donors. Overall study: A prior study identified over 100 million unique TCR beta sequences from some 180 million T cells. From donors who were HLA-typed, an early data release held 75 million to 85 million unique TCRs. Points from the study as a whole: With further analysis later on, most CMV-associated TCR beta chains appeared HLA-restricted. While the bulk of TCR sequences proved rare, some public TCRs turned up in many donors.

Germline V gives CDR1 MGHRA, CDR2 YSYEKL. Losses at the gene ends were 1 base for V and 9 bases for J; bases not matched to a gene: 9. The CDR3 sequence is 16 residues long. Vbeta (60) and Jbeta (13) primers were used in the PCR. Method: immunoSEQ multiplex PCR; TCRdb's copy keeps in-frame clones and lacks some. This table holds some 120,000 clones, around 77% found once. This clonotype was sampled from a man younger than 45 in good health and CMV-seronegative. The genes are TRBV4-1 and TRBJ2-1; 10 positions match TRBD1. Sequencing was performed on PBMCs. The CDR3 coding sequence is TGCGCCAGCAGCCAAGGGGGACAGGGGTTTCATAGTGAGCAGTTCTTC. Amino acid sequence: CASSQGGQGFHSEQFF.